This note documents a single T cell receptor (beta chain) sequence. The antigen is undetermined. Per the germline V gene, CDR1 is SGHDN and CDR2 is FVKESK. With V trimmed by 2 bases and J by 9 bases, 7 bases remained unmatched. CDR3 length: 15 amino acids. This specimen belongs to a study of shared clonotypes between healthy human individuals. Broader study findings: Generation of non-shared clonotypes was less probable than generation of clonotypes shared by all four donors.

Libraries were prepared by immunoSEQ multiplex PCR; TCRdb keeps only in-frame clonotypes and omits some of them. The sample lists around 1.4 million clones, 97% to 99% occurring once. The rearrangement links TRBV14 to TRBJ2-1; 10 bases are shared with TRBD2. This sequence originates from a man aged 30 to 45 in good health. The sequenced sample consisted of naive CD4+ T cells sorted from blood. The subset was: CD45RA+ positively selected. This chain's CDR3 is CASSQHVLAGAEQFF. The CDR3 DNA reads as TGTGCCAGCAGCCAACATGTTCTAGCGGGAGCTGAGCAGTTCTTC.